The 30 T cell receptor beta chains listed next were all sequenced from one sample in a study of blood T cell repertoires in COVID-19. The assay was immunoSEQ multiplex PCR, and TCRdb's table has in-frame clones only and misses some. The sample lists some 9,900 clones, around 89% occurring once. The sequencing sample was made of peripheral blood. The receptors shown here come from a human donor in a cohort sampled during active COVID-19.

This chain links TRBV5-5 with TRBJ1-5; 7 bases fit TRBD1. This CDR3 contains 18 residues. In germline, CDR1 is SGHKS, CDR2 YYEKEE (reference sequence). V was clipped by 2 bases and J by 1 base; unmatched bases: 12. The CDR3 is CASSFRQGGPWSNQPQHF. CDR3 DNA: TGTGCCAGCAGCTTCAGACAGGGAGGCCCCTGGAGCAATCAGCCCCAGCATTTT.

The chain recombines TRBV5-1 with TRBJ2-7; the match to TRBD1 covers 9 bases. Germline CDR1 and CDR2: SGHRS and YFSETQ. This CDR3 is built from 15 residues. V was pared by 4 bases and J by 4 bases, with 9 bases of the junction left unmatched. This chain's CDR3 is CASSPGQGPFYEQYF. The CDR3 DNA reads as TGCGCCAGCAGCCCGGGACAGGGACCTTTTTACGAGCAGTACTTC. The full variable domain, its missing parts supplied by reference TRBV5-1 and TRBJ2-7, is KAGVTQTPRYLIKTRGQQVTLSCSPISGHRSVSWYQQTPGQGLQFLFEYFSETQRNKGNFPGRFSGRQFSNSRSEMNVSTLELGDSALYLCASSPGQGPFYEQYFGPGTRLTVT.

V is TRBV18 and J is TRBJ1-1; possible D gene TRBD1, 5 bases. CDR3 length: 15 amino acids. V was cut by 3 bases and J by 0 bases, with 11 bases left in between. CDR1 and CDR2 from the germline V gene are KGHSH and LQKENI. This CDR3 reads CASSPGGILNTEAFF. The CDR3 DNA reads as TGTGCCAGCTCACCTGGGGGGATTCTGAACACTGAAGCTTTCTTT. Looking up the rest from reference TRBV18 and TRBJ1-1 gives the full variable domain: NAGVMQNPRHLVRRRGQEARLRCSPMKGHSHVYWYRQLPEEGLKFMVYLQKENIIDESGMPKERFSAEFPKEGPSILRIQQVVRGDSAAYFCASSPGGILNTEAFFGQGTRLTVV.

V and J are TRBV19 and TRBJ1-3; no clear D. Germline lookup yields CDR1 LNHDA and CDR2 SQIVND (reference sequence). The ends were cut back, 1 base at V and 0 bases at J, with 10 bases in the middle. The CDR3 totals 16 residues. This chain's CDR3 is CASSIGGPSSGNTIYF. In nucleotides, the CDR3 is TGTGCCAGTAGTATAGGTGGTCCGAGCTCTGGAAACACCATATATTTT.

The rearrangement links TRBV9 to TRBJ2-5; tentative D call: TRBD1 (6 bases). This CDR3 is 16 amino acids long. V dropped 0 bases and J dropped 3 bases, with 15 bases sitting between them. CDR1 and CDR2 from the germline V gene are SGDLS and YYNGEE. The CDR3: CASSVVAWGREETQYF. The CDR3 DNA reads TGTGCCAGCAGCGTAGTCGCTTGGGGGCGCGAAGAGACCCAGTACTTC.

V is TRBV5-1 and J is TRBJ1-1, with a possible D match to TRBD1 (6 bases). The V end lost 0 bases, the J end lost 1 base, and 10 bases lay between the germline ends. CDR1 and CDR2 from the germline V gene are SGHRS and YFSETQ. This CDR3 has 15 residues. This chain's CDR3 is CASSLVTGRNTEAFF. CDR3 DNA: TGCGCCAGCAGCTTGGTAACAGGGCGGAACACTGAAGCTTTCTTT.

V is TRBV30 and J is TRBJ2-5; TRBD1 aligns across 7 bases. V trimming: 3 bases; J trimming: 5 bases; junction bases outside the gene matches: 6. Germline CDR1 is GTSNPN and CDR2 is SVGIG (reference sequence). The CDR3 extends over 13 amino acids. The CDR3 reads CAWSPQGWETQYF. The CDR3 nucleotides read TGTGCCTGGAGCCCACAGGGGTGGGAGACCCAGTACTTC.

This clone was observed a handful of times. One end of the junction is discordant with germline, which a read error may explain. V gene TRBV7-7 combines with J gene TRBJ2-5; D possibly corresponds to TRBD2 (8 bases). From germline, CDR1 is SSHAT and CDR2 FNYEAQ (reference sequence). This CDR3 region has 16 residues. The CDR3 is CASSLAGQSTKETQYF. The CDR3, as DNA: TGTGCTAGCAGCTTAGCGGGACAGAGCACGAAAGAGACCCAGTACTTC.

V gene TRBV6-5 combines with J gene TRBJ2-2, with 9 bases aligning to TRBD1. The CDR3 spans 13 residues. The junction had 2 bases not matched to a gene; V was cut back by 6 bases and J by 6 bases. CDR1 is MNHEY and CDR2 is SVGAGI in the germline V gene. CDR3 nucleotide sequence: TGTGCCAGCAGCCGGACAGGGGCCGGGGAGCTGTTTTTT. Translated, it gives CASSRTGAGELFF.

V gene TRBV15 combines with J gene TRBJ1-2, with D uncertain. CDR3 length equals 14 residues. V lost 1 base, J lost 0 bases, and 6 bases lay in between. CDR1 and CDR2 from the germline V gene are LNHNV and YYDKDF (reference sequence). The CDR3 region is CATSRALANYGYTF. The CDR3 region has the DNA TGTGCCACCAGCAGAGCGTTAGCTAACTATGGCTACACCTTC. The complete variable domain, with remaining parts taken from reference TRBV15 and TRBJ1-2, reads DAMVIQNPRYQVTQFGKPVTLSCSQTLNHNVMYWYQQKSSQAPKLLFHYYDKDFNNEADTPDNFQSRRPNTSFCFLDIRSPGLGDTAMYLCATSRALANYGYTFGSGTRLTVV.

The chain recombines TRBV15 with TRBJ1-2; D may be TRBD1 (5 bases). Trimming pared 3 bases from V and 1 base from J, leaving 12 bases between. CDR1 and CDR2 from the germline V gene are LNHNV and YYDKDF (reference sequence). The CDR3 extends over 15 amino acids. This chain's CDR3 is CATSRLLDSNYGYTF. The CDR3 DNA sequence: TGTGCCACCAGCAGGCTACTCGACAGTAACTATGGCTACACCTTC.

The chain employs TRBV7-9 and TRBJ1-2; D might be TRBD1 (5 bases). Germline assignment: CDR1 SEHNR and CDR2 FQNEAQ (reference sequence). The length of the CDR3 is 14 residues. The germline V and J ends were trimmed by 4 bases and 4 bases, with 13 bases remaining between them. CDR3 residues: CASSSGTGGYGYTF. CDR3 DNA: TGTGCCAGCAGCTCGGGGACGGGGGGCTATGGCTACACCTTC.

The chain recombines TRBV5-8 with TRBJ2-1; tentatively, D is TRBD2 (5 bases). V was cut by 3 bases and J by 7 bases, with 11 bases left in between. The CDR3 contains 13 residues. Germline lookup yields CDR1 SGHTS and CDR2 YDEGEE. The CDR3 DNA follows: TGTGCCAGCAGCTCTACTAGTGTGAATGAGCAGTTCTTC. This encodes CASSSTSVNEQFF.

V gene TRBV19 combines with J gene TRBJ1-5, with 7 bases identical to TRBD1. The CDR3 length is 15 residues. J was trimmed by 2 bases and V by 1 base; bases with no gene match: 2. From germline, CDR1 is LNHDA and CDR2 SQIVND (reference sequence). CDR3 DNA sequence: TGTGCCAGTAGTATAGCAGACAGGGGCAATCAGCCCCAGCATTTT. Protein sequence: CASSIADRGNQPQHF.

This clone was observed a few times. This chain joins TRBV6-1 and TRBJ1-3; TRBD1 is a possible D gene (5 bases). Trimming removed 0 bases at V and 7 bases at J, with 13 bases between. Per the germline V gene, CDR1 is MNHNS and CDR2 is SASEGT. This CDR3 spans 15 amino acids. CDR3: CASSEAQAGFNTIYF. CDR3 bases: TGTGCCAGCAGTGAAGCGCAGGCAGGGTTTAACACCATATATTTT.

This chain links TRBV18 with TRBJ1-1; tentatively, D is TRBD1 (6 bases). From germline, CDR1 is KGHSH and CDR2 LQKENI. The CDR3 spans 13 residues. Trimming left V 4 bases short and J 0 bases short, with 6 bases between. CDR3 residues: CASSRTVNTEAFF. CDR3 bases: TGTGCCAGCTCACGGACAGTGAACACTGAAGCTTTCTTT.

The genes are TRBV10-3 and TRBJ2-3, with 9 bases lining up with TRBD2. The CDR3 has 15 residues. Germline V gene lookup returns CDR1 ENHRY and CDR2 SYGVKD. The J segment lost 2 bases and the V segment lost 4 bases, leaving 4 bases of the junction unmatched. CDR3 coding DNA: TGTGCCATCAGTGTCCCTAGCGGGGCCACAGATACGCAGTATTTT. Residues: CAISVPSGATDTQYF.

This sequence joins TRBV7-3 and TRBJ2-7, with D possibly matching TRBD2 (5 bases). Germline CDR1 is SGHTA and CDR2 is FQGTGA. V was cut by 3 bases and J by 3 bases, with 21 bases left in between. This CDR3 comprises 17 residues. The CDR3 nucleotides read TGTGCCAGCAGCTTCGGCGGGTCTCCCATTACTATCTACGAGCAGTACTTC. The encoded protein is CASSFGGSPITIYEQYF.

This chain uses TRBV5-1 with TRBJ2-1; D may be TRBD2 (6 bases). From germline, CDR1 is SGHRS and CDR2 YFSETQ. The CDR3 contains 14 residues. The V gene lost 1 base and the J gene lost 6 bases, with 11 bases spanning the gap. CDR3 in DNA: TGCGCCAGCAGCTTGAATTTCGGGGGCAATGAGCAGTTCTTC. Translating it yields CASSLNFGGNEQFF.

V is TRBV28 and J is TRBJ1-4; 7 nucleotides align to TRBD1. Germline V gene data show CDR1 as MDHEN and CDR2 as SYDVKM. The trim removed 6 bases at V and 5 bases at J, leaving 6 bases unmatched. The CDR3 runs to 14 residues. CDR3 amino acids: CASSPGQLNEKLFF. CDR3 nucleotide sequence: TGTGCCAGCAGCCCGGGACAGTTAAATGAAAAACTGTTTTTT.

V gene TRBV5-4 combines with J gene TRBJ2-2; possible D gene TRBD1, 6 bases. The CDR3 is made up of 16 amino acids. From germline, CDR1 is SGHNT and CDR2 YYREEE (reference sequence). V was trimmed by 4 bases and J by 0 bases, leaving 13 bases between them. The CDR3 nucleotides read TGTGCCAGCAGCCTCGGGTGGGGGCCGAACACCGGGGAGCTGTTTTTT. As protein: CASSLGWGPNTGELFF.

The chain combines TRBV6-5 with TRBJ2-7, with 8 bases fitting TRBD1. The CDR3 extends over 13 amino acids. Germline-derived CDR1 and CDR2 are MNHEY and SVGAGI. V was clipped by 9 bases and J by 7 bases; unmatched bases: 11. The CDR3 loop is CASVRTGSGEQYF. CDR3 DNA sequence: TGTGCCAGTGTTAGGACAGGGTCAGGGGAGCAGTACTTC.

The chain employs TRBV10-2 and TRBJ2-5, with TRBD2 identical over 8 bases. V lost 4 bases and J lost 2; bases outside the gene matches: 3. The CDR3 spans 14 residues. The germline V gene encodes CDR1 WSHSY and CDR2 SAAADI. This chain's CDR3 is CASSVTSEQETQYF. For the CDR3, the DNA is TGCGCCAGCAGTGTGACTAGCGAGCAAGAGACCCAGTACTTC.

The count of this clone is one. This chain uses TRBV6-5 with TRBJ2-3; TRBD1 is a possible D gene (7 bases). This CDR3 is built from 14 residues. CDR1 and CDR2 from the germline V gene are MNHEY and SVGAGI. V was clipped by 6 bases and J by 2 bases, with 12 bases between them. The CDR3: CASSRGAATDTQYF. DNA of the CDR3: TGTGCCAGCAGCAGGGGGGCTGCCACAGATACGCAGTATTTT.

The V and J genes are TRBV12-3 or TRBV12-4 and TRBJ1-1; D gene uncertain. The V end was cut by 2 bases, the J end by 11 bases, with 12 bases between. This CDR3 comprises 12 residues. The CDR3 DNA is TGTGCCAGCAGTTTATACAGCAGCTACGCTTTCTTT. Translated, it gives CASSLYSSYAFF.

The gene calls are TRBV18 and TRBJ2-7, with D perhaps TRBD2 (6 bases). Germline loops: CDR1 KGHSH, CDR2 LQKENI. V was cut by 3 bases and J by 4 bases, with 13 bases left in between. This CDR3 is built from 14 residues. CDR3 loop: CASSPGTVFYEQYF. The DNA of the CDR3 is TGTGCCAGCTCACCGGGGACTGTTTTTTACGAGCAGTACTTC.

The chain recombines TRBV7-9 with TRBJ1-2; no reliable D call. From germline, CDR1 is SEHNR and CDR2 FQNEAQ (reference sequence). Trimming removed 5 bases at V and 5 bases at J, with 9 bases between. CDR3 size: 12 residues. For the CDR3, the DNA is TGTGCCAGCAGCGACGGGGAGTATGGCTACACCTTC. As protein: CASSDGEYGYTF.

This chain links TRBV19 with TRBJ1-1; D is ambiguous. Germline assignment: CDR1 LNHDA and CDR2 SQIVND (reference sequence). V gave up 3 bases and J gave up 4 bases, with 9 bases separating them. The CDR3 runs 13 residues. CDR3 residues: CASSMRGSTEAFF. CDR3 coding DNA: TGTGCCAGTAGTATGCGAGGGAGCACTGAAGCTTTCTTT.

The rearrangement joins TRBV21-1 to TRBJ1-3; the table's D call, TRBD1, was not checked against the DNA. TRBV21-1 is a pseudogene. The CDR3 is 15 amino acids. The CDR3: CASKGPGQQRNTIYF. The CDR3 coding sequence is TGTGCCAGTAAGGGCCCGGGACAGCAACGAAACACCATATATTTT.

In the case of this clone: At one boundary the junction diverges from the germline segment, which might be a read error. The chain recombines TRBV29-1 with TRBJ2-5; maybe TRBD2 (6 bases). The CDR3 covers 11 residues. From germline, CDR1 is SQVTM and CDR2 ANQGSEA. The DNA for the CDR3 is TGCAGCGTTGTCCCCCGGGAGAGCCAGTACTTC. Residues: CSVVPRESQYF. Full variable domain (outside the CDR3, taken from reference TRBV29-1 and TRBJ2-5): SAVISQKPSRDICQRGTSLTIQCQVDSQVTMMFWYRQQPGQSLTLIATANQGSEATYESGFVIDKFPISRPNLTFSTLTVSNMSPEDSSIYLCSVVPRESQYFGPGTRLLVL.